What follows are 5 T cell receptor beta chains derived from one specimen sequenced in a study of radiation and T cells in renal cell carcinoma. Time point described: baseline pretreatment blood. Specified treatment: 15 Gy SBRT to primary tumor, nephrectomy 4 weeks later. Libraries were prepared by immunoSEQ multiplex PCR; TCRdb keeps only in-frame clonotypes and omits some of them. The repertoire has 130,000 or so clones, roughly 80% of them found once; the top ten carry under 30%. The sequencing used blood, collected from a patient whose treatment included radiotherapy and nephrectomy. These receptor sequences come from a woman aged 45 to 65 with renal cell carcinoma.

CDR3 in DNA: TGTGCCAGCAGCCAAGGGAGGGTAGAGGAATATGGCTACACCTTC. Amino acid sequence: CASSQGRVEEYGYTF. The chain couples TRBV4-2 to TRBJ1-2; no reliable D call. CDR3 length equals 15 residues. Per the germline V gene, CDR1 is LGHNA and CDR2 is YNFKEQ. The V end lost 1 base, the J end lost 5 bases, and 14 bases lay between the germline ends.

The V and J genes are TRBV11-3 and TRBJ2-6; 7 bases match TRBD2. Germline V gene data show CDR1 as SGHNT and CDR2 as YENEEA. The CDR3 runs 14 residues. With V trimmed by 5 bases and J by 7 bases, 5 bases remained unmatched. The chain's CDR3 is CASSPTSPANVLTF. For the CDR3, the DNA is TGTGCCAGCAGCCCGACTAGCCCCGCCAACGTCCTGACTTTC.

V and J are TRBV10-3 and TRBJ2-7; D may match TRBD1 or TRBD2 (5 bases each). The CDR3 covers 13 residues. V shed 3 bases and J shed 2 bases, with 8 bases lying between them. Germline lookup yields CDR1 ENHRY and CDR2 SYGVKD. CDR3 loop: CAISDRDPYEQYF. DNA for the CDR3: TGTGCCATCAGTGATAGGGACCCCTACGAGCAGTACTTC.

The chain joins TRBV5-6 to TRBJ1-2, with 8 nucleotides matching TRBD1. J was trimmed by 4 bases and V by 4 bases; bases with no gene match: 6. The CDR3 loop spans 14 amino acids. Germline V gene sequence: CDR1 SGHDT, CDR2 YYEEEE. The CDR3: CASSSQDRAYGYTF. CDR3 DNA sequence: TGTGCCAGCAGCAGCCAGGACAGGGCCTATGGCTACACCTTC.

Turning to this clone: Additional DNA sequences in this sample encode the identical CDR3. Here the CDR3 DNA reads TGTGCCAGCAGCTTATTCGAGACCCAGTACTTC. This translates into CASSLFETQYF. The V call is TRBV7-9, the J call TRBJ2-5; D unclear. CDR3 length: 11 residues. The germline V gene encodes CDR1 SEHNR and CDR2 FQNEAQ (reference sequence). V was clipped by 2 bases and J by 5 bases, with 3 bases between them.